Presented here are 7 T cell receptor beta chains from one specimen sequenced in a study of T cells in women clearing cervical HPV infection. Using immunoSEQ multiplex PCR, the repertoire was profiled, and TCRdb retains in-frame clones only, with some absent. The sample holds about 30,000 clones. The specimen sequenced was blood buffy coat. These receptors were obtained from a woman aged 18 to 75 with a cervical HPV16 infection that either progressed to CIN3+ or cleared (not recorded which).

Worth noting for this clone: The CDR3 goes on 3 residues after the read ends, and that part is filled in from the germline J gene. The rearrangement joins TRBV29-1 to TRBJ2-6; a weak D match, TRBD1 (6 bases). The CDR3 contains 16 residues. Germline assignment: CDR1 SQVTM and CDR2 ANQGSEA. V lost 5 bases to trimming and J lost 0 bases, with 14 bases between them. The part of the CDR3 DNA that was read is TGCAGCGTTCTTGACAGGTCTAGCTCTGGGGCCAACGTC. Amino acid sequence: CSVLDRSSSGANV. The complete CDR3 reads CSVLDRSSSGANVLTF.

In regard to this clone: One junction end does not reproduce the germline sequence, and a read error may be involved. The DNA ends 3 residues before the CDR3 does, and the rest of the CDR3 is filled in from the germline J gene. Other DNA sequences in the sample encode the same CDR3. The genes are TRBV20-1 and TRBJ2-1; 9 bases map to TRBD2. The germline V gene has CDR1 DFQATT and CDR2 SNEGSKA (reference sequence). CDR3 length: 14 amino acids. The CDR3 reads CSVRLADTRNEQFF. Incomplete CDR3 DNA: TGCAGTGTTAGACTAGCGGATACTAGGAATGAG.

Comment on this clone: The read is 3 residues too short to cover the CDR3 end, so that end is filled in from the germline J gene. The J gene is TRBJ1-2, the V gene TRBV5-8; unclear D gene. The CDR3 has 13 residues. In germline, CDR1 is SGHTS, CDR2 YDEGEE. The V end was cut by 2 bases, the J end by 4 bases, with 9 bases between. The CDR3 bases that were read are TGTGCCAGCAGCTTAGGGTCCTCCTATGGC. This gives the protein CASSLGSSYG. The whole CDR3 reads CASSLGSSYGYTF.

Note on this clone: The read finishes 3 residues shy of the CDR3 end, and the germline J gene is used to complete it. This chain uses TRBV28 with TRBJ2-7; 11 bases line up with TRBD2. V lost 5 bases, J lost 2 bases, and 5 bases stayed unmatched. The V gene's germline CDR1 is MDHEN and CDR2 SYDVKM. This CDR3 contains 15 residues. Incomplete CDR3 DNA: TGTGCCAGCAGTCCTGGACTAGCGGGTACCTACGAG. It translates to CASSPGLAGTYE. The CDR3 in its entirety is CASSPGLAGTYEQYF.

Points on this clone: The CDR3 end lies 3 residues beyond the end of the read and is filled in from the germline J gene. The V call is TRBV19, the J call TRBJ1-2; no clear D gene. Germline assignment: CDR1 LNHDA and CDR2 SQIVND (reference sequence). Trimming left V 1 base short and J 7 bases short, with 10 bases between. This CDR3 region has 13 residues. The CDR3 loop reads CASSIGGFGGYTF. The sequenced part of the CDR3 DNA is TGTGCCAGTAGTATAGGAGGGTTCGGTGGC.

About this clone itself: Read data end 3 residues before the CDR3 end; the end is taken from the germline J gene. The identical CDR3 is also encoded by other nucleotide sequences in the sample. The chain joins TRBV30 to TRBJ2-2, with D tentatively TRBD1 (5 bases). Trimming took off 5 bases at V and 6 bases at J, with 19 bases between the two ends. The CDR3 is 15 amino acids. The germline V gene has CDR1 GTSNPN and CDR2 SVGIG (reference sequence). CDR3: CAWFQGPTGAGELFF. Partial CDR3 DNA: TGTGCCTGGTTTCAGGGTCCTACCGGCGCCGGGGAG.

To note about this clone: The read ends 3 residues shy of where the CDR3 ends; the end is completed using the germline J gene. V gene TRBV19 combines with J gene TRBJ2-7; D perhaps matches TRBD1 (5 bases). The CDR3 length is 16 residues. Trimming cost V 4 bases and J 2 bases, with 18 bases left between them. CDR1 and CDR2 (germline): LNHDA, SQIVND (reference sequence). CDR3 DNA (partial): TGTGCCAGTAGTAACCCCTGGACATCGGCGACCTACGAG. Protein: CASSNPWTSATYE. In full, the CDR3 is CASSNPWTSATYEQYF.